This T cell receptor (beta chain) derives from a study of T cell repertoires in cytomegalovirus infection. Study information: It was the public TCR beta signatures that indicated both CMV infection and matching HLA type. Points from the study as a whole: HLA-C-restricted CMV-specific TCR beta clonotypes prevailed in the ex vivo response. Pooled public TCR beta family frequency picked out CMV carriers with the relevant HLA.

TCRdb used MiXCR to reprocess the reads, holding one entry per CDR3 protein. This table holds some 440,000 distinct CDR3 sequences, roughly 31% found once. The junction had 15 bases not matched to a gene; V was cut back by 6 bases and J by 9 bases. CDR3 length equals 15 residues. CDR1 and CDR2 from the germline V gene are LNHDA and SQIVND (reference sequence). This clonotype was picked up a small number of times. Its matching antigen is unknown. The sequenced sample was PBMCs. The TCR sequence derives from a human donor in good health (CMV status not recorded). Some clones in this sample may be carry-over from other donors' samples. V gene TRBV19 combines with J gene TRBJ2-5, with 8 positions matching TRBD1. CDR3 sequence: CASRPGSTGAQAQYF. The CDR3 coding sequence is TGTGCCAGTAGGCCCGGTTCGACAGGGGCGCAGGCCCAGTACTTC.